This entry lists 2 T cell receptor beta chains sequenced from one sample in a study of T cells expressing NK-cell markers. TCRdb re-analyzed the 5' RACE reads; it lists each CDR3 protein once, without DNA. The sample totals roughly 450,000 distinct CDR3 sequences. The sample was blood T cells: a sorted CD56 or NKG2C T cell subset, CD4+ or CD8+ T cells, or bulk PBMC T cells (not recorded which). The receptors derive from a woman in her forties or fifties in good health.

The chain uses TRBV7-9 and TRBJ2-3; TCRdb's D call of TRBD2 is untestable without DNA. This CDR3 is built from 16 residues. Germline loops: CDR1 SEHNR, CDR2 FQNEAQ (reference sequence). CDR3 residues: CASSRSRGRGGVTQYF.

The chain joins TRBV12-3 or TRBV12-4 to TRBJ2-1; TCRdb designates TRBD2, a call that cannot be tested without DNA. The length of the CDR3 is 15 residues. CDR3 protein: CASSFWGLRNMEQFF.